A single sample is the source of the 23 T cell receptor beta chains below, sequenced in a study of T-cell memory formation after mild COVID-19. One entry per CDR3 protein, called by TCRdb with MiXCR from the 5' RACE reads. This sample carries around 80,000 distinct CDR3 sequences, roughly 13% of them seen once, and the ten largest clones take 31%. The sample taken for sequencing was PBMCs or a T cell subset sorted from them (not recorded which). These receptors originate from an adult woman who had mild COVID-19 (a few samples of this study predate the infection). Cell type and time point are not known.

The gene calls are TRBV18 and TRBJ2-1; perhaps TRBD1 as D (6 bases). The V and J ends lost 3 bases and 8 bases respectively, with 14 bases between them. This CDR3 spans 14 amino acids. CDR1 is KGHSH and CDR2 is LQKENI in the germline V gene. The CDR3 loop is CASSPVWGLDEQFF. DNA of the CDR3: TGTGCCAGCTCACCGGTCTGGGGGCTCGATGAGCAGTTCTTC.

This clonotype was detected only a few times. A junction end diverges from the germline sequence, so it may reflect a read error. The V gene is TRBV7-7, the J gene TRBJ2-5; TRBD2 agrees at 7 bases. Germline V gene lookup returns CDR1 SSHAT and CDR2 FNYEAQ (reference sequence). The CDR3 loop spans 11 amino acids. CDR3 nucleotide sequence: TGTGCTAGCAGCCCCAGCGGGATCCAGTACTTC. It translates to CASSPSGIQYF.

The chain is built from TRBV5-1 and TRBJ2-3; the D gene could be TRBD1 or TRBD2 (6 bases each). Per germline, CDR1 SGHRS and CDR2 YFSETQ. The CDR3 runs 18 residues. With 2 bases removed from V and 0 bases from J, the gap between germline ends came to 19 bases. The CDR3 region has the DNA TGCGCCAGCAGCTTCAATCCGTGGGGGGCCGCAAGCACAGATACGCAGTATTTT. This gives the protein CASSFNPWGAASTDTQYF.

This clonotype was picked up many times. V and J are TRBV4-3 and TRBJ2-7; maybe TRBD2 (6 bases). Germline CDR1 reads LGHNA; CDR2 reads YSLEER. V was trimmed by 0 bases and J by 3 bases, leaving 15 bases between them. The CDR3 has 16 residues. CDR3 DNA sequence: TGCGCCAGCAGCCAAGAATTTGACGGGAGTAACTACGAGCAGTACTTC. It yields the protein CASSQEFDGSNYEQYF.

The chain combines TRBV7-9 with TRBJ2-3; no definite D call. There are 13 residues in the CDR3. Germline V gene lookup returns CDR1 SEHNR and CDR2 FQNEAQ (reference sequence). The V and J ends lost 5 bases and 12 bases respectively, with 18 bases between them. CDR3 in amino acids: CASSPSLLDSQYF. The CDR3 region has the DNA TGTGCCAGCAGCCCCTCGCTTCTAGACTCTCAGTATTTT.

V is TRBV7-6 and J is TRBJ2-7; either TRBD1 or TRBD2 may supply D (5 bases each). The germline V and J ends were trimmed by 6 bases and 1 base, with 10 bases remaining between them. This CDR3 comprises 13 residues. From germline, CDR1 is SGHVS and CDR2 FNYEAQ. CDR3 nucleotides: TGTGCCAGCAGTAGGGACGGATCCTACGAGCAGTACTTC. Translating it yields CASSRDGSYEQYF.

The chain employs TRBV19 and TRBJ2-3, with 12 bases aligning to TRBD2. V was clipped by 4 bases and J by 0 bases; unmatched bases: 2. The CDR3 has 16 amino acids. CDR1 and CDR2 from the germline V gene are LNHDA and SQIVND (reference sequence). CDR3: CASSTGLAGSTDTQYF. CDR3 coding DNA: TGTGCCAGTAGTACAGGACTAGCGGGAAGCACAGATACGCAGTATTTT. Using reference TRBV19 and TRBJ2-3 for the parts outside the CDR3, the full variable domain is DGGITQSPKYLFRKEGQNVTLSCEQNLNHDAMYWYRQDPGQGLRLIYYSQIVNDFQKGDIAEGYSVSREKKESFPLTVTSAQKNPTAFYLCASSTGLAGSTDTQYFGPGTRLTVL.

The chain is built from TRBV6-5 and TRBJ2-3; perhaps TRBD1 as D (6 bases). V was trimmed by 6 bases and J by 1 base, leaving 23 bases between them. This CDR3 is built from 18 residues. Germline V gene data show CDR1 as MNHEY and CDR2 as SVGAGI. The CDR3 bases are TGTGCCAGCAGAGTGAGCGACAGGAATATTGTCGGCACAGATACGCAGTATTTT. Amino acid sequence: CASRVSDRNIVGTDTQYF.

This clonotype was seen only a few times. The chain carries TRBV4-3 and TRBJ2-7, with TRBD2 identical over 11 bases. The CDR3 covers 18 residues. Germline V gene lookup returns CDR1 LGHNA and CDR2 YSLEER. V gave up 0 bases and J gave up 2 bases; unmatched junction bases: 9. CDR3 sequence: CASSQEFRLAGGPYEQYF. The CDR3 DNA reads TGCGCCAGCAGCCAAGAATTCAGGCTAGCGGGAGGTCCCTACGAGCAGTACTTC.

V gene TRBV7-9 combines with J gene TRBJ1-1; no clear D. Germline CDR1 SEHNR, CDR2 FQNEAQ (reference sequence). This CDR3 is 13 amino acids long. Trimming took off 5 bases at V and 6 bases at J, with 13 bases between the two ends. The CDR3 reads CASSTGKGAEAFF. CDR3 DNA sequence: TGTGCCAGCAGCACGGGAAAGGGCGCTGAAGCTTTCTTT.

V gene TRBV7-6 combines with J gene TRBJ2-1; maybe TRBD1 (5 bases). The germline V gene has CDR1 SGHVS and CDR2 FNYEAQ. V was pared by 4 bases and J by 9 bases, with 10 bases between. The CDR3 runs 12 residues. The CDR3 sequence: CASSSAGFEQFF. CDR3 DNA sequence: TGTGCCAGCAGCTCAGCAGGGTTTGAGCAGTTCTTC.

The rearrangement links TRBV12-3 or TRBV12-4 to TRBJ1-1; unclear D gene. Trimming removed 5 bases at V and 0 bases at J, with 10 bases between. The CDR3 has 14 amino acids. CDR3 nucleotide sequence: TGTGCCAGCAGTCCCCAGTCACTGAACACTGAAGCTTTCTTT. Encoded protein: CASSPQSLNTEAFF.

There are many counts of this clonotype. CDR3 nucleotides: TGTGCCAGCAGCCCCGAGACTAGCGGGTACGACGAGCAGTACTTC. Protein product: CASSPETSGYDEQYF. The rearrangement uses TRBV5-6 and TRBJ2-7; 10 nucleotides line up with TRBD2. Per germline, CDR1 SGHDT and CDR2 YYEEEE. The junction had 9 bases not matched to a gene; V was cut back by 4 bases and J by 5 bases. This CDR3 has 15 amino acids. Supplemented by reference TRBV5-6 and TRBJ2-7, the full variable domain reads DAGVTQSPTHLIKTRGQQVTLRCSPKSGHDTVSWYQQALGQGPQFIFQYYEEEERQRGNFPDRFSGHQFPNYSSELNVNALLLGDSALYLCASSPETSGYDEQYFGPGTRLTVT.

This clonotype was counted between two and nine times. The CDR3 DNA reads TGTGCCAGCAGCCCGGTGGCAGGGATCCCCCCCACAGATACGCAGTATTTT. Protein sequence: CASSPVAGIPPTDTQYF. The chain is built from TRBV5-6 and TRBJ2-3; D might be TRBD1 (5 bases). This CDR3 comprises 17 residues. Germline CDR1 SGHDT, CDR2 YYEEEE. V lost 4 bases and J 2 bases, leaving 20 bases between the germline ends.

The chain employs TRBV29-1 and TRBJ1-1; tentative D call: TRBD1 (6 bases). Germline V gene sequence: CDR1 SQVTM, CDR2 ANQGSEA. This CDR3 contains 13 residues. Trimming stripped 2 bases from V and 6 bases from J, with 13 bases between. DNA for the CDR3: TGCAGCGTTGAACTCAGGGGTAACGCTGAAGCTTTCTTT. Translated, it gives CSVELRGNAEAFF.

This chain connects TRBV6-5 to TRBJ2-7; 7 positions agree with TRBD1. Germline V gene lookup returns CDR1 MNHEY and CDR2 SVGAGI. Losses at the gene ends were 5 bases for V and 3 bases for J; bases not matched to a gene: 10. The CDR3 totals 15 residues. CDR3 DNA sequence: TGTGCCAGCAGTACCGCTAGGCAGGGGGACTACGAGCAGTACTTC. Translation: CASSTARQGDYEQYF.

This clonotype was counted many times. The CDR3 protein is CASSLGISSYNEQFF. CDR3 DNA sequence: TGTGCCAGCAGCTTAGGCATCAGCTCCTACAATGAGCAGTTCTTC. This chain connects TRBV7-3 to TRBJ2-1; D uncertain. The CDR3 extends over 15 amino acids. V lost 2 bases to trimming and J lost 0 bases, with 8 bases between them. CDR1 SGHTA and CDR2 FQGTGA come from the germline V gene.

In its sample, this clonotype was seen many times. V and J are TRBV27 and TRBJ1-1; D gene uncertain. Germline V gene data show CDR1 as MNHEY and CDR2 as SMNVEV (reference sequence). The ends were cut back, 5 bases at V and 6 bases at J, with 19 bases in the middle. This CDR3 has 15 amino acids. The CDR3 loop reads CASSPWDFSDAEAFF. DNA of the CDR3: TGTGCCAGCAGTCCATGGGATTTCTCAGACGCTGAAGCTTTCTTT.

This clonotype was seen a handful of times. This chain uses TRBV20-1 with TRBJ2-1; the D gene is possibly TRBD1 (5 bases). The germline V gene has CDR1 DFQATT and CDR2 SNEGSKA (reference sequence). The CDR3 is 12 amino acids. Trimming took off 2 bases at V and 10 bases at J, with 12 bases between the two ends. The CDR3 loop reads CSARTGGWEQFF. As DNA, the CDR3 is TGCAGTGCTAGAACAGGCGGCTGGGAGCAGTTCTTC.

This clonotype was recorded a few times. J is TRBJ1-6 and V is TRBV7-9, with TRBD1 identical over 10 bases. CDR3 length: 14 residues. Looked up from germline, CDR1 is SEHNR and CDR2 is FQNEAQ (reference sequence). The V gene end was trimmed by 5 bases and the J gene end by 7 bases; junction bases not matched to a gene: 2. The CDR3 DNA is TGTGCCAGCAGCCAGGGACAGGGGAATTCACCCCTCCACTTT. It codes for CASSQGQGNSPLHF. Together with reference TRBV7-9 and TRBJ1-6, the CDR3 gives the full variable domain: DTGVSQNPRHKITKRGQNVTFRCDPISEHNRLYWYRQTLGQGPEFLTYFQNEAQLEKSRLLSDRFSAERPKGSFSTLEIQRTEQGDSAMYLCASSQGQGNSPLHFGNGTRLTVT.

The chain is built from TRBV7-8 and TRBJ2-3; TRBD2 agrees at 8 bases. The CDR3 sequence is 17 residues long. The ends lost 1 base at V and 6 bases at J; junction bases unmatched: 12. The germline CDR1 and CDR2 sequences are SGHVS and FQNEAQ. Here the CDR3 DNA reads TGTGCCAGCAGCTTAGTGGGACTAGTGGTGGGAACGGATACGCAGTATTTT. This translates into CASSLVGLVVGTDTQYF.

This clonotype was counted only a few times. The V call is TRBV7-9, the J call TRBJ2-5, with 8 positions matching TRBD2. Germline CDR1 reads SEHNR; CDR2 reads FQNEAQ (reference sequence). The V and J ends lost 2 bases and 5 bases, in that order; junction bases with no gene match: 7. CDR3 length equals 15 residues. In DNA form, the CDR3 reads TGTGCCAGCAGCTTATCGGGAGGGCCGTCGGAGACCCAGTACTTC. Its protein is CASSLSGGPSETQYF. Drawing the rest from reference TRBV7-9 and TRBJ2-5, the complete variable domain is DTGVSQNPRHKITKRGQNVTFRCDPISEHNRLYWYRQTLGQGPEFLTYFQNEAQLEKSRLLSDRFSAERPKGSFSTLEIQRTEQGDSAMYLCASSLSGGPSETQYFGPGTRLLVL.

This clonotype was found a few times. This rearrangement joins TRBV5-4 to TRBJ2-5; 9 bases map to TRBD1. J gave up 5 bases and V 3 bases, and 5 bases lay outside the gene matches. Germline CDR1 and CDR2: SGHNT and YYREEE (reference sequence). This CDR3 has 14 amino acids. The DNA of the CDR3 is TGTGCCAGCAGCTGGGGACAGGGCTTGGAGACCCAGTACTTC. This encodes CASSWGQGLETQYF.